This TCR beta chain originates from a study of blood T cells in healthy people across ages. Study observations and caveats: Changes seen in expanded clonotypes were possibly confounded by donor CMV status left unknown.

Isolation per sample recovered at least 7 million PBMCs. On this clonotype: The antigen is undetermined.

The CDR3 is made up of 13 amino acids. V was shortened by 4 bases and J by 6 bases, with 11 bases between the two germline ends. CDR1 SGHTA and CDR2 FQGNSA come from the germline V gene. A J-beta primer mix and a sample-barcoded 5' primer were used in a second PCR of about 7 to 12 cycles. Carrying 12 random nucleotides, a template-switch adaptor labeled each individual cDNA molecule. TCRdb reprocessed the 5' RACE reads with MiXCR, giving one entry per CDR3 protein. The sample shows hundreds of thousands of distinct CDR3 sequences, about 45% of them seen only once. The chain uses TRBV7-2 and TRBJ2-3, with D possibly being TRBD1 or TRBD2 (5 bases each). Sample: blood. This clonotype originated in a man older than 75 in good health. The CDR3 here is CASSSRWGDTQYF. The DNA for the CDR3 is TGTGCCAGCAGCTCTCGATGGGGGGATACGCAGTATTTT.